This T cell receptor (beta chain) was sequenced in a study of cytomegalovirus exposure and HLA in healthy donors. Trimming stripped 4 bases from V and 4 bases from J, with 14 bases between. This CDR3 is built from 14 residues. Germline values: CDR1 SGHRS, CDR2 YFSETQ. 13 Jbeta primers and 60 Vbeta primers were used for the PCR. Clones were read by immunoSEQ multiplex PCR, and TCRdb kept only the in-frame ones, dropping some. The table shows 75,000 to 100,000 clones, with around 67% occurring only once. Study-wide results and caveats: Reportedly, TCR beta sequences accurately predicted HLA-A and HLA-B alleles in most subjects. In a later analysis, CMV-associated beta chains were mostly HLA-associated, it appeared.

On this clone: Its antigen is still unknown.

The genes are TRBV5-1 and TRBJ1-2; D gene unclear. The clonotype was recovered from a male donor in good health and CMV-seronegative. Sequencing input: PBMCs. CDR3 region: CASSPESGTYGYTF. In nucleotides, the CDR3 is TGCGCCAGCAGCCCAGAATCAGGAACCTATGGCTACACCTTC.